The present T cell receptor beta chain was sequenced within a study of identical twins. Study-level findings and limits: Insertions were fewer in abundant cord blood beta clonotypes, whereas memory repertoires showed none of this pattern. Invariant populations such as MAIT and iNKT cells could partly muddle zero-insertion analyses.

Trimming stripped 2 bases from V and 3 bases from J, with 8 bases between. Germline CDR1 and CDR2: SGHRS and YFSETQ. The CDR3 totals 14 residues. Addition of a universal primer site occurred through template switching, and cDNA carried unique molecular identifiers. TCRdb fed the 5' RACE reads into MiXCR, producing one record per CDR3 protein. Among some 1,600,000 distinct CDR3 sequences listed, about 30% were seen once. For this clonotype: Its specificity is not known.

This sequence was found in a newborn girl in good health. Source material: cord blood. J is TRBJ2-2 and V is TRBV5-1, with D possibly TRBD2 on 6 matching bases. CDR3 coding DNA: TGCGCCAGCAGCTTCGGAGGGCACACCGGGGAGCTGTTTTTT. Amino acid sequence: CASSFGGHTGELFF.